Listed here are 3 T cell receptor beta chains from one sample, sequenced in a study of blood T cell repertoires in COVID-19. Clones were read by immunoSEQ multiplex PCR, and TCRdb kept only the in-frame ones, dropping some. This table holds under 250,000 clones, around 90% found once. The sample taken for sequencing was peripheral blood. The source is a man aged 25 to 45 with COVID-19, enrolled during active disease.

This chain connects TRBV2 to TRBJ1-2; D remains unclear. Trimming took 2 bases from V and 2 from J, leaving 9 bases between them. CDR3 length: 14 amino acids. Germline V lookup: CDR1 SNHLY, CDR2 FYNNEI. CDR3 loop: CASSETGLNYGYTF. The CDR3 bases are TGTGCCAGCAGTGAAACGGGTCTAAACTATGGCTACACCTTC.

J is TRBJ2-7 and V is TRBV2; 9 bases are shared with TRBD1. Germline values: CDR1 SNHLY, CDR2 FYNNEI. With V trimmed by 7 bases and J by 6 bases, 10 bases remained unmatched. CDR3 length: 14 residues. The CDR3 protein is CASNLDRGALEQYF. CDR3 nucleotide sequence: TGTGCCAGCAATCTAGACAGGGGGGCCCTCGAGCAGTACTTC.

The rearrangement joins TRBV6-6 to TRBJ1-2; D gene ambiguous. CDR1 is MNHNY, CDR2 SVGAGI, per germline (reference sequence). V was trimmed by 2 bases and J by 2 bases, leaving 12 bases between them. CDR3 size: 15 residues. CDR3 protein: CASSYNPVVNYGYTF. CDR3 sequence (DNA): TGTGCCAGCAGTTACAATCCCGTCGTGAACTATGGCTACACCTTC.